These T cell receptor beta chains were read from a single sample in a study of PD-1 blockade in classical Hodgkin lymphoma. TCRdb's copy holds only in-frame clones and misses some; the assay was immunoSEQ multiplex PCR. The table includes tens of thousands of clones, about nine tenths detected once. Specimen: peripheral blood mononuclear cells (PBMCs), collected before the fourth cycle of nivolumab. The receptors come from a human donor with classical Hodgkin lymphoma. Both conserved end residues are part of each CDR3. D genes are given only for firm matches. Some rows have no size entry. The others give once, few or many, or a class for an expanded clone.

v_gene,abundance,d_gene,j_gene,CDR3aa,CDR3nt
TRBV5-4,once,NA,TRBJ1-2,CASTLEGVRGYTF,TGTGCCAGCACCCTTGAGGGGGTACGGGGCTACACCTTC
TRBV13,NA,NA,TRBJ1-6,CASSLGSNSPLHF,TGTGCCAGCAGCTTAGGCAGTAATTCACCCCTCCACTTT
TRBV7-6,few,NA,TRBJ1-2,CASSLEASNYGYTF,TGTGCCAGCAGCTTAGAGGCATCCAACTATGGCTACACCTTC
TRBV18,NA,NA,TRBJ1-5,CASSPGRSDGPQHF,TGTGCCAGCTCACCGGGGAGATCCGATGGGCCCCAGCATTTT
TRBV2,NA,NA,TRBJ1-2,CASSEARTVYGYTF,TGTGCCAGCAGTGAAGCCAGGACAGTCTATGGCTACACCTTC
TRBV5-4,NA,TRBD2,TRBJ2-1,CASSLDGTTIYNEQFF,TGTGCCAGCAGCTTGGACGGGACTACCATATACAATGAGCAGTTCTTC
TRBV18,NA,NA,TRBJ1-3,CASSAGQFSGNAIYF,TGTGCCAGCTCAGCCGGGCAGTTCTCTGGAAACGCCATATATTTT
TRBV4-2,NA,NA,TRBJ1-2,CASSQVAANYGYTF,TGTGCCAGCAGCCAAGTGGCAGCTAACTATGGCTACACCTTC
TRBV29-1,NA,NA,TRBJ1-2,CSVTTDGGPISGYTF,TGCAGCGTCACTACGGATGGGGGTCCCATTTCAGGCTACACCTTC
TRBV6-5,NA,NA,TRBJ1-4,CAVRRNTNEKLFF,TGTGCCGTGCGGAGGAACACTAATGAAAAACTGTTTTTT
TRBV4-1,NA,NA,TRBJ1-4,CASSPFQGRGAEKLFF,TGCGCCAGCAGCCCCTTTCAGGGAAGGGGGGCGGAAAAACTGTTTTTT
TRBV6-4,NA,NA,TRBJ2-3,CASSEGAHTDTQYF,TGTGCCAGCAGTGAGGGGGCACACACAGATACGCAGTATTTT
TRBV7-9,NA,TRBD2,TRBJ2-7,CASSPWTSGEGEQYF,TGTGCCAGCAGCCCTTGGACTAGCGGGGAGGGCGAGCAGTACTTC
TRBV5-1,NA,NA,TRBJ2-2,CASSRNTGELFF,TGCGCCAGCAGTCGGAACACCGGGGAGCTGTTTTTT
TRBV7-9,NA,NA,TRBJ2-7,CASSFALKSYEQYF,TGTGCCAGCAGCTTCGCCCTCAAATCCTACGAGCAGTACTTC
TRBV2,few,TRBD1,TRBJ1-2,CASRIPTGAVYGYTF,TGTGCCAGCAGGATACCGACAGGGGCCGTCTATGGCTACACCTTC
TRBV11-2,NA,TRBD1,TRBJ1-1,CASSLDTGAYTEAFF,TGTGCCAGCAGCTTAGACACAGGGGCGTACACTGAAGCTTTCTTT
TRBV7-9,NA,NA,TRBJ1-5,CASSLVGNNQPQHF,TGTGCCAGCAGCTTAGTGGGGAACAATCAGCCCCAGCATTTT
TRBV5-4,NA,NA,TRBJ2-3,CASSIAGATDTQYF,TGTGCCAGCAGCATTGCCGGGGCCACAGATACGCAGTATTTT
TRBV5-5,NA,NA,TRBJ1-3,CASSFGPDSGNTIYF,TGTGCCAGCAGCTTCGGCCCGGACTCTGGAAACACCATATATTTT
TRBV4-1,NA,TRBD2,TRBJ2-5,CASSQGGTSGGPIQQETQYF,TGCGCCAGCAGCCAAGGGGGCACTAGCGGGGGGCCTATCCAACAAGAGACCCAGTACTTC
TRBV14,NA,TRBD2,TRBJ2-2,CASRTGLAGNTGELFF,TGTGCCAGCAGAACGGGACTAGCGGGTAACACCGGGGAGCTGTTTTTT
TRBV27,NA,NA,TRBJ2-5,CASSSDYLQETQYF,TGTGCCAGCAGTTCCGACTACCTCCAAGAGACCCAGTACTTC
TRBV9,few,NA,TRBJ1-1,CASSVEEGTEAFF,TGTGCCAGCAGCGTAGAGGAGGGCACTGAAGCTTTCTTT
TRBV9,NA,NA,TRBJ2-1,CASSPPVGYNEQFF,TGTGCCAGCAGCCCACCAGTCGGGTACAATGAGCAGTTCTTC
TRBV19,NA,NA,TRBJ2-5,CASSPETQRTQYF,TGTGCCAGTAGTCCAGAGACCCAGAGGACCCAGTACTTC
TRBV29-1,NA,NA,TRBJ2-2,CSVVSVYQGSNTGELFF,TGCAGCGTTGTTAGTGTGTATCAGGGGTCGAACACCGGGGAGCTGTTTTTT
TRBV27,NA,TRBD1,TRBJ2-1,CASSKGQGYNEQFF,TGTGCCAGCAGTAAGGGACAGGGATACAATGAGCAGTTCTTC
TRBV30,NA,NA,TRBJ1-5,CAWSPDGNQPQHF,TGTGCCTGGAGTCCGGACGGCAATCAGCCCCAGCATTTT